The 22 T cell receptor beta chains below come from one sample, sequenced in a study of T cell repertoires in cytomegalovirus infection. TCRdb independently ran MiXCR on the reads; one entry per CDR3 protein. Altogether 740,000 or so distinct CDR3 sequences are present, approximately 34% being singletons, with the ten largest covering roughly 2.9%. Sequencing used PBMCs. Receptors were obtained from a human donor in good health (CMV status not recorded). Some clones in this sample may be carry-over from other donors' samples.

With regard to this clonotype: The germline gene is not matched at one end of the junction; a read error may be the cause. The gene calls are TRBV6-8 and TRBJ1-2; 7 nucleotides agree with TRBD1. Looked up from germline, CDR1 is MNHGY and CDR2 is SAAAGT. CDR3 length: 14 amino acids. The CDR3, as DNA: TGTGCCAGCAGCTACTTGGAGACAGGGAATGGCTACACCTTC. Translated: CASSYLETGNGYTF.

This clonotype was picked up a small number of times. The chain combines TRBV6-6 with TRBJ1-4; 9 bases match TRBD1. The germline V gene encodes CDR1 MNHNY and CDR2 SVGAGI (reference sequence). V was clipped by 6 bases and J by 4 bases; unmatched bases: 15. The CDR3 has 18 residues. The CDR3 loop is CASRRKPGQGIVNEKLFF. CDR3 sequence (DNA): TGTGCCAGCAGGAGGAAACCGGGACAGGGTATTGTTAATGAAAAACTGTTTTTT.

This clonotype was counted at least ten times. The chain is built from TRBV6-1 and TRBJ1-2; D is undetermined. Germline V gives CDR1 MNHNS, CDR2 SASEGT. The CDR3 is 13 residues long. The V and J ends lost 3 bases and 7 bases respectively, with 12 bases between them. Here the CDR3 DNA reads TGTGCCAGCAGTGACTTTGCGAGCTCTGGCTACACCTTC. This encodes CASSDFASSGYTF.

The CDR3 DNA reads as TGTGCCAGCAGTCTGTTTTCAGGGGTTGGGGGCTACACCTTC. Amino acids: CASSLFSGVGGYTF. V usage is TRBV27 and J usage is TRBJ1-2, with D possibly matching TRBD1 (6 bases). V was clipped by 5 bases and J by 8 bases, with 18 bases between them. The CDR3 sequence is 14 residues long. In germline, CDR1 is MNHEY, CDR2 SMNVEV (reference sequence).

With regard to this clonotype: Since no conserved phenylalanine or tryptophan closes the CDR3, a read error is the likely cause. J is TRBJ1-5 and V is TRBV4-1; D is perhaps TRBD1 (5 bases). The CDR3 loop spans 18 amino acids. The V gene lost 2 bases and the J gene lost 0 bases, with 17 bases spanning the gap. Germline V gives CDR1 MGHRA, CDR2 YSYEKL. CDR3 coding DNA: TGCGCCAGCAGCCAATGGGGCCAGCCAGAAGCTAGCAATCAGCCCCAGCATCTT. Translation: CASSQWGQPEASNQPQHL.

The J gene is TRBJ2-4, the V gene TRBV6-1; possible D gene TRBD2, 5 bases. The germline V gene has CDR1 MNHNS and CDR2 SASEGT. V lost 2 bases, J lost 5 bases, and 10 bases lay in between. CDR3 length: 14 amino acids. As DNA, the CDR3 is TGTGCCAGCAGTGAAAGCGGAAACCAAAACATTCAGTACTTC. Translating it yields CASSESGNQNIQYF.

The V and J genes are TRBV7-2 and TRBJ1-2; D is unclear. The germline V gene encodes CDR1 SGHTA and CDR2 FQGNSA. The CDR3 totals 15 residues. V was trimmed by 2 bases and J by 4 bases, leaving 14 bases between them. The CDR3 nucleotides read TGTGCCAGCAGCTTAACGAGTTCCATGTCCTATGGCTACACCTTC. Its protein is CASSLTSSMSYGYTF.

This clonotype was observed a handful of times. The chain is built from TRBV28 and TRBJ2-7; 10 bases are a match to TRBD1. This CDR3 region has 17 residues. With 6 bases clipped from V and 4 bases from J, the junction kept 15 bases outside the gene matches. Germline-derived CDR1 and CDR2 are MDHEN and SYDVKM. The CDR3 is CASRSPVPRDRGYEQYF. The CDR3 bases are TGTGCCAGCAGGTCACCTGTGCCCCGGGACAGGGGTTACGAGCAGTACTTC. The full variable domain, in which reference TRBV28 and TRBJ2-7 provide the parts outside the CDR3, is DVKVTQSSRYLVKRTGEKVFLECVQDMDHENMFWYRQDPGLGLRLIYFSYDVKMKEKGDIPEGYSVSREKKERFSLILESASTNQTSMYLCASRSPVPRDRGYEQYFGPGTRLTVT.

The chain joins TRBV13 to TRBJ1-2; weak D call: TRBD1 (6 bases). The CDR3 runs to 14 residues. The germline V gene encodes CDR1 PRHDT and CDR2 FYEKMQ (reference sequence). The V gene lost 0 bases and the J gene lost 7 bases, with 12 bases spanning the gap. CDR3 DNA sequence: TGTGCCAGCAGCTTAGGAGGAGGGGGATTTGGCTACACCTTC. Protein product: CASSLGGGGFGYTF.

This clonotype was seen just once. CDR3 DNA sequence: TGTGCCAGCAGTTTGGTTGCCAGGGGGCCTAGTAACTATGGCTACACCTTC. This translates into CASSLVARGPSNYGYTF. The V gene is TRBV28, the J gene TRBJ1-2; 8 bases are a match to TRBD1. This CDR3 has 17 residues. CDR1 is MDHEN, CDR2 SYDVKM, per germline. V was clipped by 3 bases and J by 1 base; unmatched bases: 10.

The chain joins TRBV28 to TRBJ2-3; weak D call: TRBD1 (5 bases). Per the germline V gene, CDR1 is MDHEN and CDR2 is SYDVKM. CDR3 length: 16 residues. V was shortened by 5 bases and J by 2 bases, with 17 bases between the two germline ends. This chain's CDR3 is CASSPPVGVSTDTQYF. CDR3 nucleotide sequence: TGTGCCAGCAGTCCGCCCGTAGGGGTTTCCACAGATACGCAGTATTTT.

The rearrangement joins TRBV2 to TRBJ1-6; tentatively, D is TRBD1 (5 bases). V lost 4 bases to trimming and J lost 4 bases, with 11 bases between them. This CDR3 comprises 15 residues. Germline V gene data show CDR1 as SNHLY and CDR2 as FYNNEI. CDR3: CASSVAGTYNSPLHF. In nucleotides, the CDR3 is TGTGCCAGCAGTGTTGCAGGGACGTATAATTCACCCCTCCACTTT.

Turning to this clonotype: The junction and the germline gene differ at one end; a read error may be behind it. This sequence joins TRBV7-3 and TRBJ2-5; D remains ambiguous. This CDR3 has 14 residues. Germline V gene data show CDR1 as SGHTA and CDR2 as FQGTGA. CDR3 in DNA: TGTGCCAGCAGCTTAGTCCCAGTCCCAGAGGCCCAGTACTTC. It yields the protein CASSLVPVPEAQYF.

In its sample, this clonotype was seen a few times. The V and J genes are TRBV7-4 and TRBJ2-5, with unresolved D. This CDR3 has 14 amino acids. Per germline, CDR1 SGHVT and CDR2 SQSDAQ. The germline V and J ends were trimmed by 3 bases and 1 base, with 9 bases remaining between them. For the CDR3, the DNA is TGTGCCAGCAGCTTTGTCGGGTTCCAAGAGACCCAGTACTTC. It is translated as CASSFVGFQETQYF. Combining the CDR3 with reference TRBV7-4 and TRBJ2-5 gives the whole variable domain GAGVSQSPRYKVAKRGRDVALRCDSISGHVTLYWYRQTLGQGSEVLTYSQSDAQRDKSGRPSGRFSAERPERSVSTLKIQRTEQGDSAVYLCASSFVGFQETQYFGPGTRLLVL.

Turning to this clonotype: This sequence may be a read error, since a much larger clone differs from it by one base. The chain carries TRBV7-2 and TRBJ2-3; 12 positions agree with TRBD2. The CDR3 sequence is 18 residues long. CDR1 and CDR2 (germline): SGHTA, FQGNSA. CDR3 sequence (DNA): TGTGCCAGCATCTTACTGGGACTAGCGGGTTCGCCGGGGGATACGCAGTATTTT. Its translation is CASILLGLAGSPGDTQYF. The entire variable domain, with the rest obtained from reference TRBV7-2 and TRBJ2-3, is as follows: GAGVSQSPSNKVTEKGKDVELRCDPISGHTALYWYRQSLGQGLEFLIYFQGNSAPDKSGLPSDRFSAERTGGSVSTLTIQRTQQEDSAVYLCASILLGLAGSPGDTQYFGPGTRLTVL.

This chain links TRBV6-2 or TRBV6-3 with TRBJ2-1, with 10 bases matching TRBD2. The V and J ends lost 3 bases and 10 bases, in that order; junction bases with no gene match: 9. The CDR3 consists of 15 residues. Germline CDR1 reads MNHEY; CDR2 reads SVGEGT. CDR3 bases: TGTGCCAGCAGTTATAGCGGGAGGCCCCGTCGAGAGCAGTTCTTC. It translates to CASSYSGRPRREQFF.

Turning to this clonotype: The junction departs from germline at one end; a sequencing error may be responsible. The chain employs TRBV10-3 and TRBJ2-5, with 12 bases lining up with TRBD2. CDR1 is ENHRY, CDR2 SYGVKD, per germline. CDR3 length: 15 amino acids. The CDR3 region is CAISSTSGGLDTHYF. The CDR3 region has the DNA TGTGCCATCAGTTCGACTAGCGGGGGATTGGATACCCATTACTTC.

There are a few counts of this clonotype. J is TRBJ2-7 and V is TRBV7-2; 10 nucleotides line up with TRBD1. The CDR3 runs 15 residues. Trimming took 8 bases from V and 2 from J; bases not matched to a gene: 9. Germline CDR1 SGHTA, CDR2 FQGNSA. CDR3 coding DNA: TGTGCCAGCCTACCGGACAGGGGGAATCCCTACGAGCAGTACTTC. Translated: CASLPDRGNPYEQYF.

The rearrangement links TRBV30 to TRBJ2-3; 12 positions match TRBD2. CDR3 length: 16 amino acids. The germline V gene has CDR1 GTSNPN and CDR2 SVGIG (reference sequence). The trim removed 6 bases at V and 0 bases at J, leaving 7 bases unmatched. The CDR3 DNA reads as TGTGCCTGTCCGCCACTAGCGGGAGGTAGCACAGATACGCAGTATTTT. Protein product: CACPPLAGGSTDTQYF.

This rearrangement joins TRBV20-1 to TRBJ1-3; D gene unclear. Germline CDR1 DFQATT, CDR2 SNEGSKA (reference sequence). The ends were cut back, 0 bases at V and 0 bases at J, with 15 bases in the middle. The CDR3 runs 17 residues. The CDR3 reads CSARDQRAYHSGNTIYF. The DNA of the CDR3 is TGCAGTGCTAGAGACCAAAGAGCCTACCACTCTGGAAACACCATATATTTT.

There are a few counts of this clonotype. The chain is built from TRBV27 and TRBJ2-7; the match to TRBD1 covers 12 bases. V dropped 0 bases and J dropped 4; count of bases not matched to a gene: 7. CDR1 and CDR2 (germline): MNHEY, SMNVEV (reference sequence). CDR3 length: 17 residues. The CDR3 nucleotides read TGTGCCAGCAGTTTATCTCTTCCGGGACAGGGGGCATACGAGCAGTACTTC. Encoded protein: CASSLSLPGQGAYEQYF.

V gene TRBV15 combines with J gene TRBJ1-3; TRBD1 is a possible D gene (5 bases). The germline V and J ends were trimmed by 0 bases and 2 bases, with 17 bases remaining between them. Germline loops: CDR1 LNHNV, CDR2 YYDKDF (reference sequence). The CDR3 consists of 18 residues. This CDR3 is CATSRDFGTGTTGNTIYF. The CDR3, as DNA: TGTGCCACCAGCAGAGACTTCGGCACCGGGACGACTGGAAACACCATATATTTT.